These T cell receptor beta chains were read from a single sample in a study of cytomegalovirus exposure and HLA in healthy donors. Using immunoSEQ multiplex PCR, the repertoire was profiled, and TCRdb retains in-frame clones only, with some absent. The profile shows more than 60,000 clones, 84% of them singletons. The sample comprised PBMCs. Receptor source: a man between 65 and 79 years old in good health and CMV-seropositive. Each CDR3 is given with its conserved first and last residue. The order of the fields is clone size, J gene, D gene, V gene, CDR3 protein, CDR3 DNA. A D gene is named only where the DNA matches it firmly. Where a row states a size, it is once, few, many or the class of an expanded clone; other rows omit it.

>.|TRBJ2-1|TRBD2|TRBV2
CASRRLAGGSYNEQFF
TGTGCCAGCAGGCGACTAGCGGGAGGCTCCTACAATGAGCAGTTCTTC
>.|TRBJ1-5|.|TRBV6-6
CASIEAKGSNQPQHF
TGTGCCAGCATAGAAGCGAAGGGGAGCAATCAGCCCCAGCATTTT
>.|TRBJ2-1|TRBD2|TRBV4-1
CASSQGQSSGISYNEQFF
TGCGCCAGCAGCCAAGGGCAGTCCAGCGGGATCTCCTACAATGAGCAGTTCTTC
>.|TRBJ2-7|.|TRBV5-1
CASSPGPGGYEQYF
TGCGCCAGCAGCCCGGGACCCGGGGGTTACGAGCAGTACTTC
>.|TRBJ2-3|TRBD2|TRBV2
CASSEGLAGGRGYF
TGTGCCAGCAGTGAGGGGCTAGCGGGCGGCCGGGGGTATTTT
>.|TRBJ1-2|.|TRBV28
CASSTQGYGYTF
TGTGCCAGCAGTACACAGGGCTATGGCTACACCTTC
>.|TRBJ2-5|TRBD2|TRBV7-2
CASSLRPSGGMWGTQYF
TGTGCCAGCAGCTTAAGGCCTAGCGGGGGGATGTGGGGGACCCAGTACTTC
>few|TRBJ2-5|TRBD2|TRBV4-1
CASSQPGGARQETQYF
TGCGCCAGCAGCCAACCCGGGGGGGCCCGACAAGAGACCCAGTACTTC
>.|TRBJ2-7|TRBD1|TRBV7-6
CASSATGGMSYEQYF
TGTGCCAGCAGCGCGACAGGGGGCATGTCTTACGAGCAGTACTTC
>.|TRBJ1-1|.|TRBV2
CATQGRVMNTEAFF
TGTGCCACTCAGGGGAGGGTTATGAACACTGAAGCTTTCTTT
>.|TRBJ1-1|.|TRBV18
CASSPGGASNTEAFF
TGTGCCAGCTCCCCCGGGGGGGCATCGAACACTGAAGCTTTCTTT
>once|TRBJ2-7|TRBD1|TRBV7-6
CASSGGGQGNYEQYF
TGTGCCAGCAGCGGGGGAGGACAGGGGAACTACGAGCAGTACTTC
>.|TRBJ2-5|TRBD2|TRBV29-1
CSGGGRQETQYF
TGCAGCGGGGGGGGACGTCAAGAGACCCAGTACTTC
>.|TRBJ2-5|.|TRBV7-2
CASSVGLTSETQYF
TGTGCCAGCAGCGTGGGACTGACCTCAGAGACCCAGTACTTC
>.|TRBJ2-2|.|TRBV21-1
CASSKFRQGATGELFF
TGTGCCAGCAGCAAATTTCGCCAGGGCGCCACCGGGGAGCTGTTTTTT
>.|TRBJ1-2|.|TRBV4-1
CASSQALRGNYGYTF
TGCGCCAGCAGCCAGGCTTTAAGGGGTAACTATGGCTACACCTTC
>once|TRBJ2-7|TRBD1|TRBV7-9
CASSLGADRIYEQYF
TGTGCCAGCAGCTTAGGTGCGGACAGGATATACGAGCAGTACTTC
>few|TRBJ2-1|TRBD2|TRBV7-9
CASSQDASGRGFF
TGTGCCAGCAGTCAAGACGCTAGCGGGAGGGGGTTCTTC
>once|TRBJ1-2|.|TRBV7-2
CASSLGNLLRGYTF
TGTGCCAGCAGCTTAGGGAACCTACTCAGGGGCTACACCTTC
>few|TRBJ1-5|.|TRBV5-8
CASSIRDFKGNQPQHF
TGTGCCAGCAGCATCCGGGACTTTAAGGGCAATCAGCCCCAGCATTTT
>.|TRBJ2-7|.|TRBV11-2
CASSLGLHYEQYF
TGTGCCAGCAGCTTAGGACTCCACTACGAGCAGTACTTC
>.|TRBJ2-7|.|TRBV18
CASSPRQGYYEQYF
TGTGCCAGCTCACCACGGCAGGGCTACTACGAGCAGTACTTC
>few|TRBJ1-2|TRBD1|TRBV19
CASGQGMDLGYGYTF
TGTGCCAGCGGACAGGGGATGGATTTAGGCTATGGCTACACCTTC
>few|TRBJ2-3|TRBD2|TRBV4-1
CASSQGGLAGASTDTQYF
TGCGCCAGCAGCCAGGGGGGACTAGCGGGAGCCAGCACAGATACGCAGTATTTT
>few|TRBJ2-7|.|TRBV30
CAWSQGHGLSYEQYF
TGTGCCTGGAGTCAGGGACACGGACTGTCCTACGAGCAGTACTTC
>.|TRBJ1-5|TRBD1|TRBV29-1
CSVTGYPGQPQHF
TGCAGCGTGACAGGGTATCCGGGTCAGCCCCAGCATTTT
>.|TRBJ2-3|.|TRBV5-4
CASSLGWGVSTDTQYF
TGTGCCAGCAGCTTGGGTTGGGGGGTAAGCACAGATACGCAGTATTTT
>.|TRBJ2-1|.|TRBV5-8
CASSLERSLTNEQFF
TGTGCCAGCAGCTTGGAGCGGAGTTTAACCAATGAGCAGTTCTTC
>once|TRBJ2-3|.|TRBV6-6
CASRHPAGGTDTQYF
TGTGCCAGCAGACACCCAGCAGGGGGCACAGATACGCAGTATTTT
>.|TRBJ1-1|.|TRBV28
CASGGRGAFF
TGTGCCAGCGGGGGCCGGGGAGCTTTCTTT
>.|TRBJ2-1|TRBD2|TRBV7-2
CASSLTSGKHNEQFF
TGTGCCAGCAGCCTGACTAGCGGGAAACACAATGAGCAGTTCTTC
>.|TRBJ2-2|TRBD2|TRBV9
CASSLGGAAGELFF
TGTGCCAGCAGCCTGGGAGGGGCCGCCGGGGAGCTGTTTTTT
>.|TRBJ2-3|.|TRBV5-5
CASSLGGGFATDTQYF
TGTGCCAGCAGCCTAGGGGGGGGTTTTGCCACAGATACGCAGTATTTT
>.|TRBJ1-1|.|TRBV11-2
CASSRIQRGTEAFF
TGTGCCAGCAGCCGAATCCAAAGAGGGACTGAAGCTTTCTTT